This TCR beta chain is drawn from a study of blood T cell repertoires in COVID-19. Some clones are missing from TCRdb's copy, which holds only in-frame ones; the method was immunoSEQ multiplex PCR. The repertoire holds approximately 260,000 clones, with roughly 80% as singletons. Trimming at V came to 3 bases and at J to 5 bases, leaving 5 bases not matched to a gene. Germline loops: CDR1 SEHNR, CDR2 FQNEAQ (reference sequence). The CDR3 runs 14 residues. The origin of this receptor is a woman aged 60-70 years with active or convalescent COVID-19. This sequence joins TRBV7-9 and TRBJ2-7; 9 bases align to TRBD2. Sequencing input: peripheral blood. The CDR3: CASSFGGGGHEQYF. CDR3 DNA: TGTGCCAGCAGCTTCGGCGGGGGGGGCCACGAGCAGTACTTC.